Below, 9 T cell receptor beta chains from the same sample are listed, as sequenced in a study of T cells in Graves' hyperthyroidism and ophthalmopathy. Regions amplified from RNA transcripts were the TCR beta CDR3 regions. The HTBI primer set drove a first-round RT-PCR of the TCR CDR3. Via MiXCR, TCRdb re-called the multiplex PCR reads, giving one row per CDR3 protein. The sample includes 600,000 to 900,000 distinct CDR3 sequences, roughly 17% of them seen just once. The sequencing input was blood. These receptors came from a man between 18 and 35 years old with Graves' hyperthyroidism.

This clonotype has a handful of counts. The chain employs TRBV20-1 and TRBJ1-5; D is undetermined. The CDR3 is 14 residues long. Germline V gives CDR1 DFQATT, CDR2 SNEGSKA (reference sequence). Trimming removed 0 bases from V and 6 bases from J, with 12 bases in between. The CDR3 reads CSARDPASSQPQHF. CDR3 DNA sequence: TGCAGTGCTAGAGATCCCGCCTCTAGTCAGCCCCAGCATTTT.

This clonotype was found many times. The CDR3: CASSLVPDSNQPQHF. The CDR3 nucleotides read TGCGCCAGCAGCTTGGTTCCAGATAGCAATCAGCCCCAGCATTTT. V is TRBV5-1 and J is TRBJ1-5; D unclear. This CDR3 spans 15 amino acids. Per germline, CDR1 SGHRS and CDR2 YFSETQ. V was clipped by 0 bases and J by 0 bases, with 7 bases between them.

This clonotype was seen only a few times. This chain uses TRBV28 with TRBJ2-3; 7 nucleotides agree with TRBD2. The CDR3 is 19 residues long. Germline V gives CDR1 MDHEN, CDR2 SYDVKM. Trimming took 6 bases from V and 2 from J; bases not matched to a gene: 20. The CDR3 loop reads CASSTPTLALAETTDTQYF. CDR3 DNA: TGTGCCAGCAGCACCCCAACGCTCGCTCTAGCGGAGACCACAGATACGCAGTATTTT.

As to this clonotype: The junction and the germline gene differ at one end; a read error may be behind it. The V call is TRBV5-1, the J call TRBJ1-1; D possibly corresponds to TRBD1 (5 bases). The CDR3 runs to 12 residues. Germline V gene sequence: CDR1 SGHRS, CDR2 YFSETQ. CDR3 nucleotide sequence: TGCGCCAGCAGCCGCAGGGACGCTGAGGCTTTCTTT. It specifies CASSRRDAEAFF.

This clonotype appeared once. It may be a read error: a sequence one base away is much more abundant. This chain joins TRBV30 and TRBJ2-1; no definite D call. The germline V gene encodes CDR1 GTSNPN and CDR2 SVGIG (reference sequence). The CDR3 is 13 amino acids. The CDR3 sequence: CAWGVFSYNEQFF. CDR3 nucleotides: TGTGCCTGGGGTGTGTTCTCCTACAATGAGCAGTTCTTC.

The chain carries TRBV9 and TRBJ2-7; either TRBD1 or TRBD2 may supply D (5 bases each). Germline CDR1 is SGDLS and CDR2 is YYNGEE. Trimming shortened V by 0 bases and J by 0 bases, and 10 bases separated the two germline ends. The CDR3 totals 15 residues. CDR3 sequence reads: CASSVDGASSYEQYF. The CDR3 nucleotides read TGTGCCAGCAGCGTAGACGGGGCTAGCTCCTACGAGCAGTACTTC.

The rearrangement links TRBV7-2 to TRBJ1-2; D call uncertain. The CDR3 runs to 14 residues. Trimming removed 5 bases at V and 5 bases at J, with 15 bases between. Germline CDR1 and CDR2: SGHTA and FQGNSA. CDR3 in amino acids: CASSQFKVTYGYTF. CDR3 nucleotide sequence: TGTGCCAGCAGCCAGTTCAAAGTTACGTATGGCTACACCTTC.

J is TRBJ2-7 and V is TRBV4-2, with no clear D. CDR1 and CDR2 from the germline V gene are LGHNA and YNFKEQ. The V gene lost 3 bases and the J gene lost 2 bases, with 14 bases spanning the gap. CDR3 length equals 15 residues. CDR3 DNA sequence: TGTGCCAGCAGCCAGTGGACGGAGAGCCCCTACGAGCAGTACTTC. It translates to CASSQWTESPYEQYF.

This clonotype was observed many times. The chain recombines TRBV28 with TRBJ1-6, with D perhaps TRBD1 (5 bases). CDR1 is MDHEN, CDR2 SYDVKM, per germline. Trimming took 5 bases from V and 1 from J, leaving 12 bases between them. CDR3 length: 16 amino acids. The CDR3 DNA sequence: TGTGCCAGCAGTCCCGCGGGGGGTTCCTATAATTCACCCCTCCACTTT. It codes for CASSPAGGSYNSPLHF.